Many counts were recorded for the clone carrying this T cell receptor beta chain. Its antigen is as yet unknown. This entry comes from a study of CD8 T cells in ankylosing spondylitis. Study-wide findings and caveats: Reportedly, matched ankylosing spondylitis synovial fluid was significantly enriched for disease-linked clones. Disease-linked clones bore a CD8+ phenotype and were relatively rare in peripheral blood.

MiXCR was run by TCRdb on the 5' RACE reads, yielding one entry per CDR3 protein. The profile shows nearly 350,000 distinct CDR3 sequences, over 12% of them singletons. Trimming cost V 5 bases and J 7 bases; bases outside gene matches: 10. The CDR3 runs to 14 residues. This receptor was obtained from a male donor with ankylosing spondylitis or in good health (not recorded which). Specimen: blood, either unsorted or a sorted T cell fraction (not recorded which). The V call is TRBV12-3 or TRBV12-4, the J call TRBJ1-2, with 7 bases fitting TRBD1. The CDR3, as DNA: TGTGCCAGCAGTCCCGGTGAGACAGGGTCTGGCTACACCTTC. Its translation is CASSPGETGSGYTF.